This T cell receptor (beta chain) was sequenced in a study of response to subunit inactivated influenza vaccine. Via MiXCR, TCRdb re-called the RT-PCR reads, giving one row per CDR3 protein. The data show approximately 530,000 distinct CDR3 sequences, with approximately 7.6% seen just once and approximately 12% held by the top ten. CDR3 size: 18 residues. Trimming removed 5 bases at V and 0 bases at J, with 17 bases between. Looked up from germline, CDR1 is SGHAT and CDR2 is FQDESV (reference sequence). The starting material was PBMCs from blood, obtained less than 30 months after vaccination. The V and J genes are TRBV11-1 and TRBJ2-6; D tentatively reads TRBD1 or TRBD2 (6 bases each). This receptor was obtained from a man between 50 and 69 years old who received an inactivated influenza vaccine. The CDR3 nucleotides are TGTGCCAGCAGCCAAATACAGGGAGGAGACTCTGGGGCCAACGTCCTGACTTTC. This codes for CASSQIQGGDSGANVLTF.